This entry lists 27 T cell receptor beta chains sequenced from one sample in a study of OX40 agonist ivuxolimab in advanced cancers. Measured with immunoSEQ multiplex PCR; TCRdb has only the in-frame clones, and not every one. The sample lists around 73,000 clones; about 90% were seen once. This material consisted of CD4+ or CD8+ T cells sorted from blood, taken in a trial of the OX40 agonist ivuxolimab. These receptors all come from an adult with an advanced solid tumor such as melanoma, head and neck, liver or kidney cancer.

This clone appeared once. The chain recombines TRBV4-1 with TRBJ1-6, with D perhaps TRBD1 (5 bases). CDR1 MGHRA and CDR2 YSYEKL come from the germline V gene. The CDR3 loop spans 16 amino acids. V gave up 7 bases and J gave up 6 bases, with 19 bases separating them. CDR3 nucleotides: TGCGCCAGCAAAACAGGCTTAGCAACTGTTAATTCACCCCTCCACTTT. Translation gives CASKTGLATVNSPLHF.

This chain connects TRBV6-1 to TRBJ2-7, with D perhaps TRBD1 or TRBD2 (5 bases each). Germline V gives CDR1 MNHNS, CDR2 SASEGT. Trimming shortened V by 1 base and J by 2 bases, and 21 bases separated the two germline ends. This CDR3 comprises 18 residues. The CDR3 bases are TGTGCCAGCAGTGAAGATGGGGCCCCCGGGACGTACGCCTACGAGCAGTACTTC. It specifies CASSEDGAPGTYAYEQYF.

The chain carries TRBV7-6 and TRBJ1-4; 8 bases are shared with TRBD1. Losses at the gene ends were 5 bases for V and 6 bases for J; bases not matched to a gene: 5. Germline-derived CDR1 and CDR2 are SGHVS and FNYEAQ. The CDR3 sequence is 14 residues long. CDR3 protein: CASSTQGADEKLFF. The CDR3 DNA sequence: TGTGCCAGCAGCACCCAGGGGGCTGATGAAAAACTGTTTTTT.

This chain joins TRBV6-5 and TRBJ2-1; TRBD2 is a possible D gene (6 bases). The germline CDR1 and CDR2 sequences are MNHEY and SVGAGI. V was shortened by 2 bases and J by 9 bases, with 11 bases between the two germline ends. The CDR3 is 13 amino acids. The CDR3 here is CASSYLRAGEQFF. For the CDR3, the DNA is TGTGCCAGCAGTTACCTGAGAGCGGGTGAGCAGTTCTTC.

Here the CDR3 DNA reads TGTGCCAGCAGTTCTCTGGGCCCGGACAACTATGGCTACACCTTC. Translating gives CASSSLGPDNYGYTF. The V call is TRBV27, the J call TRBJ1-2; no firm D call. V gave up 4 bases and J gave up 2 bases, with 14 bases separating them. This CDR3 has 15 amino acids. The germline V gene has CDR1 MNHEY and CDR2 SMNVEV (reference sequence).

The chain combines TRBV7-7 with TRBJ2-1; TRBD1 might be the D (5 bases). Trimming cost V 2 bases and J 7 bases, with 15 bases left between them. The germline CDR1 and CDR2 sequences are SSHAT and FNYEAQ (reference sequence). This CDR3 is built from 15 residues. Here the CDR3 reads CASSLSGLGINEQFF. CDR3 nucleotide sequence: TGTGCCAGCAGCTTATCAGGGTTGGGGATAAATGAGCAGTTCTTC.

DNA for the CDR3: TGTGCCAGCAGTGGAGAGACCCAGTACTTC. Translating gives CASSGETQYF. V usage is TRBV7-9 and J usage is TRBJ2-5; D gene ambiguous. Germline-derived CDR1 and CDR2 are SEHNR and FQNEAQ (reference sequence). This CDR3 spans 10 amino acids. The V and J ends lost 6 bases and 4 bases respectively, with 3 bases between them.

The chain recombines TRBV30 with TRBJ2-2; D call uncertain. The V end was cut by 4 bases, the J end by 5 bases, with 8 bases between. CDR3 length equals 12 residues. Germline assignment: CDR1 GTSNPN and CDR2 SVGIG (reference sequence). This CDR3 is CAWIPETGELFF. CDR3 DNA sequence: TGTGCCTGGATCCCTGAGACCGGGGAGCTGTTTTTT. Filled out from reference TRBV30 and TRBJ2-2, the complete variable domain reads SQTIHQWPATLVQPVGSPLSLECTVEGTSNPNLYWYRQAAGRGLQLLFYSVGIGQISSEVPQNLSASRPQDRQFILSSKKLLLSDSGFYLCAWIPETGELFFGEGSRLTVL.

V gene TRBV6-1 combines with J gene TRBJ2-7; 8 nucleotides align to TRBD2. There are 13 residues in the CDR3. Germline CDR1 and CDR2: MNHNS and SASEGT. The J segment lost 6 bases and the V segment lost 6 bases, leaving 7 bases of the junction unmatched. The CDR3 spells CASRPRTSIEQYF. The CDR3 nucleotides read TGTGCCAGCAGACCCAGGACTAGCATCGAGCAGTACTTC.

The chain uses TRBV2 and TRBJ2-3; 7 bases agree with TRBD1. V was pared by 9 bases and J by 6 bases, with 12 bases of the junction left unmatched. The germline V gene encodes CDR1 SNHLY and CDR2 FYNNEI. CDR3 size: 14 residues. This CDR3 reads CARGGVAATDTQYF. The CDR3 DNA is TGTGCCAGAGGGGGCGTAGCTGCCACGGATACGCAGTATTTT.

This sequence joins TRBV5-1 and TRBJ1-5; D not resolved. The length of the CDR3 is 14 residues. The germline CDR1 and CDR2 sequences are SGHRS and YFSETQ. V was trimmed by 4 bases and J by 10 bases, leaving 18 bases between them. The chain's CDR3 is CASSLEAGSGPQHF. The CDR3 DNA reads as TGCGCCAGCAGCCTAGAGGCGGGAAGCGGTCCCCAGCATTTT. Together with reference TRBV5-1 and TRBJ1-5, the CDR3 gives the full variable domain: KAGVTQTPRYLIKTRGQQVTLSCSPISGHRSVSWYQQTPGQGLQFLFEYFSETQRNKGNFPGRFSGRQFSNSRSEMNVSTLELGDSALYLCASSLEAGSGPQHFGDGTRLSIL.

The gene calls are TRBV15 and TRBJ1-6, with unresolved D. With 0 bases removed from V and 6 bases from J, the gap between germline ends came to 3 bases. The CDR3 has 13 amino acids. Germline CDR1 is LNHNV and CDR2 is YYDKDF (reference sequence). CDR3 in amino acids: CATSRDLNSPLHF. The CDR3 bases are TGTGCCACCAGCAGAGATCTTAATTCACCCCTCCACTTT.

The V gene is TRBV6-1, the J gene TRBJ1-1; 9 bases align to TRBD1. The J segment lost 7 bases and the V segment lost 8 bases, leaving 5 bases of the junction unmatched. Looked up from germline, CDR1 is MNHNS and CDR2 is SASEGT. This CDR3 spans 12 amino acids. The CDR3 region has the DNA TGTGCCAGCGACAGGGGGGAGATTGAAGCTTTCTTT. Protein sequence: CASDRGEIEAFF.

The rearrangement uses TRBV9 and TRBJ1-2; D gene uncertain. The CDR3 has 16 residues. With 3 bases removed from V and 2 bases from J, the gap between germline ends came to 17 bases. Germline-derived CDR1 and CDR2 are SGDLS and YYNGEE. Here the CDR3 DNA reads TGTGCCAGCAGCGCCCCTACAGCGCTATTCAACTATGGCTACACCTTC. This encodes CASSAPTALFNYGYTF. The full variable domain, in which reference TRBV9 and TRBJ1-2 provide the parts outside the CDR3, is DSGVTQTPKHLITATGQRVTLRCSPRSGDLSVYWYQQSLDQGLQFLIQYYNGEERAKGNILERFSAQQFPDLHSELNLSSLELGDSALYFCASSAPTALFNYGYTFGSGTRLTVV.

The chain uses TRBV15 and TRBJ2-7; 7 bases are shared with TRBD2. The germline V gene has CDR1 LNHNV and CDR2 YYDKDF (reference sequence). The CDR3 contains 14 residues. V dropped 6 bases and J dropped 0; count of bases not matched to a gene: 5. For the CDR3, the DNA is TGTGCCACCAGGGACGGGAGGAGCTCCTACGAGCAGTACTTC. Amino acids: CATRDGRSSYEQYF.

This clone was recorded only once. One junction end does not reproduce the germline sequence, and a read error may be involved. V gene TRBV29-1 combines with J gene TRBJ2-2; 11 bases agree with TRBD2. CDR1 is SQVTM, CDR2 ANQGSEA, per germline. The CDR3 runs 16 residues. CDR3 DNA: TGCAGCGTTGATTCCCTCTCTAGCGGGAGGACCGGGGAGCTGGTTTTT. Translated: CSVDSLSSGRTGELVF.

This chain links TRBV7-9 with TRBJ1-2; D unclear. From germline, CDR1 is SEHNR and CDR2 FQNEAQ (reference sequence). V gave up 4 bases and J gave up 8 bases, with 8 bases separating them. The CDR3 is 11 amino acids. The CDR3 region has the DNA TGTGCCAGCAGCTCTACGGACGGCTACACCTTC. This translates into CASSSTDGYTF.

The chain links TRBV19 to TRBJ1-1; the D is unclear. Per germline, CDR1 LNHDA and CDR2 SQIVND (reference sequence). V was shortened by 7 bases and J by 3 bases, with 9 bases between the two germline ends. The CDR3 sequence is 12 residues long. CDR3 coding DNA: TGTGCCAGTAACTATAGGTACACTGAAGCTTTCTTT. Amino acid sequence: CASNYRYTEAFF.

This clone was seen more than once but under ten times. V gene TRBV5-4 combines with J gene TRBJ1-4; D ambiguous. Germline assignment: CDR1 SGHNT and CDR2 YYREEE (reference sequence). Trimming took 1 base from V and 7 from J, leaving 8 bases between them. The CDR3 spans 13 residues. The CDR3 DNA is TGTGCCAGCAGCTTGCATGGAGGTGAAAAACTGTTTTTT. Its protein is CASSLHGGEKLFF.

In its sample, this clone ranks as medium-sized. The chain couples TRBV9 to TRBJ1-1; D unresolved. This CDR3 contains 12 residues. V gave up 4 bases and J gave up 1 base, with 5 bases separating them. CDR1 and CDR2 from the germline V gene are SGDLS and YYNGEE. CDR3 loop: CASSRGNTEAFF. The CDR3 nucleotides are TGTGCCAGCAGCAGAGGGAACACTGAAGCTTTCTTT.

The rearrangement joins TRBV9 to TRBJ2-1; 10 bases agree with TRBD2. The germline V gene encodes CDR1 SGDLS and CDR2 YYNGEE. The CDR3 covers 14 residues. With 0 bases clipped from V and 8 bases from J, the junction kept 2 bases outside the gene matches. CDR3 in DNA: TGTGCCAGCAGCGTAGTAGCGGGAGGAGATGAGCAGTTCTTC. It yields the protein CASSVVAGGDEQFF.

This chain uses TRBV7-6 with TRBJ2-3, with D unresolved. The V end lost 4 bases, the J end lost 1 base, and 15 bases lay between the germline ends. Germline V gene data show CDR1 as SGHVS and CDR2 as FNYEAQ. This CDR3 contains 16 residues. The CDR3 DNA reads TGTGCCAGCAGCTCACTACTCGCCCCGGGCACAGATACGCAGTATTTT. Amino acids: CASSSLLAPGTDTQYF.

The CDR3 loop reads CASGPARSEQFF. DNA for the CDR3: TGTGCCAGCGGGCCCGCTAGGAGTGAGCAGTTCTTC. The chain recombines TRBV27 with TRBJ2-1; D unresolved. The germline gives CDR1 MNHEY, CDR2 SMNVEV (reference sequence). Trimming left V 8 bases short and J 9 bases short, with 14 bases between. The CDR3 totals 12 residues.

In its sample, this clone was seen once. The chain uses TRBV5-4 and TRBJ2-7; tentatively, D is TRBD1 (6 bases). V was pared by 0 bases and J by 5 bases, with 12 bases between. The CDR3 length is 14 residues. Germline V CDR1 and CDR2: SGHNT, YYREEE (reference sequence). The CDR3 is CASSLEVGGDEQYF. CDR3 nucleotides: TGTGCCAGCAGCTTGGAGGTTGGGGGCGACGAGCAGTACTTC.

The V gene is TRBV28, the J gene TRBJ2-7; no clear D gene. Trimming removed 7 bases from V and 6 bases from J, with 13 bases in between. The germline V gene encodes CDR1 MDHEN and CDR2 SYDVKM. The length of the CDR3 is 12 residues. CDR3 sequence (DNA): TGTGCCAGCACCGTCGGTGGTAGCGAGCAGTACTTC. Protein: CASTVGGSEQYF. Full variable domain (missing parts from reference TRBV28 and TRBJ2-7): DVKVTQSSRYLVKRTGEKVFLECVQDMDHENMFWYRQDPGLGLRLIYFSYDVKMKEKGDIPEGYSVSREKKERFSLILESASTNQTSMYLCASTVGGSEQYFGPGTRLTVT.

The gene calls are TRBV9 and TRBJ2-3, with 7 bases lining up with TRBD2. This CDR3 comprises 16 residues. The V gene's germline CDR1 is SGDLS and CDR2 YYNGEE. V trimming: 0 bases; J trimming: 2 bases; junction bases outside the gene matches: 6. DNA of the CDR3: TGTGCCAGCAGCGTAGGGCTAGCGGTCTCCACAGATACGCAGTATTTT. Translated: CASSVGLAVSTDTQYF. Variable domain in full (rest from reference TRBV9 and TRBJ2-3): DSGVTQTPKHLITATGQRVTLRCSPRSGDLSVYWYQQSLDQGLQFLIQYYNGEERAKGNILERFSAQQFPDLHSELNLSSLELGDSALYFCASSVGLAVSTDTQYFGPGTRLTVL.

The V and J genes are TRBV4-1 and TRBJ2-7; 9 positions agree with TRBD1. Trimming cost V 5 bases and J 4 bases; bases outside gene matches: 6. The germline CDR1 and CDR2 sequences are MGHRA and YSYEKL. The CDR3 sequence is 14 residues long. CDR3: CASSGRDREYEQYF. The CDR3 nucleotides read TGCGCCAGCAGCGGCCGGGACAGGGAGTACGAGCAGTACTTC.